This T cell receptor beta chain was sequenced for a study of blood T cell repertoires in COVID-19. Study as a whole: Sites in the United States, Italy and Spain provided acute and convalescent COVID-19 samples. In each case, the material was cDNA or gDNA derived from T cells, B-cell-depleted T cells, or PBMCs.

During active infection, Seattle patients enrolled and were then monitored through disease. With 0 bases removed from V and 0 bases from J, the gap between germline ends came to 14 bases. The germline gives CDR1 SGHDT, CDR2 YYEEEE. The CDR3 runs to 17 residues. Original processing methods: Reference gene primer amplification gave estimated nucleated cell counts. The assay was immunoSEQ multiplex PCR, and TCRdb's table has in-frame clones only and misses some. V and J calls and clone size come straight from that table; D and trimming were deduced from the DNA. The sample has 130,000 to 150,000 clones, 75% to 90% seen once.

Sequences were obtained from peripheral blood. This receptor was taken from a woman aged 60-70 years with COVID-19, enrolled during active disease. The rearrangement links TRBV5-6 to TRBJ2-3; D perhaps matches TRBD2 (7 bases). CDR3 region: CASSLVGGGASTDTQYF. The CDR3 nucleotides read TGTGCCAGCAGCTTGGTGGGTGGGGGGGCAAGCACAGATACGCAGTATTTT. Based on the CDR3 plus reference TRBV5-6 and TRBJ2-3, the full variable domain is DAGVTQSPTHLIKTRGQQVTLRCSPKSGHDTVSWYQQALGQGPQFIFQYYEEEERQRGNFPDRFSGHQFPNYSSELNVNALLLGDSALYLCASSLVGGGASTDTQYFGPGTRLTVL.